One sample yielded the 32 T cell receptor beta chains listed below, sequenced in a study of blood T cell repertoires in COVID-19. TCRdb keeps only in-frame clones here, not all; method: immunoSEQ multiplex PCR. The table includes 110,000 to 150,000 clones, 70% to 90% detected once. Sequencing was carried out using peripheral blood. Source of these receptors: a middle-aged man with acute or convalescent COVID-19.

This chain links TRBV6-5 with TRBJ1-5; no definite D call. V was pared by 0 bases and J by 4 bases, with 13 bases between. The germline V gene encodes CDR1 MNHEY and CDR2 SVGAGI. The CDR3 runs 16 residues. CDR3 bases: TGTGCCAGCAGTTACTCGAGTAGCGGCCCGAATCAGCCCCAGCATTTT. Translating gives CASSYSSSGPNQPQHF.

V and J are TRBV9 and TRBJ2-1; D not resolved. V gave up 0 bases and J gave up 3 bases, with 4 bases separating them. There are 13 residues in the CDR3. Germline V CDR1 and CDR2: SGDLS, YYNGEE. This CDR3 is CASSVDIYNEQFF. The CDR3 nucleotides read TGTGCCAGCAGCGTAGACATCTACAATGAGCAGTTCTTC.

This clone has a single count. This chain's CDR3 is CASSVPLAGAKTQFF. CDR3 nucleotides: TGTGCCAGCAGTGTACCACTAGCGGGGGCGAAGACGCAGTTCTTC. The chain couples TRBV2 to TRBJ2-1, with TRBD2 matching over 11 bases. There are 15 residues in the CDR3. The germline V gene encodes CDR1 SNHLY and CDR2 FYNNEI. Trimming at V came to 4 bases and at J to 12 bases, leaving 11 bases not matched to a gene.

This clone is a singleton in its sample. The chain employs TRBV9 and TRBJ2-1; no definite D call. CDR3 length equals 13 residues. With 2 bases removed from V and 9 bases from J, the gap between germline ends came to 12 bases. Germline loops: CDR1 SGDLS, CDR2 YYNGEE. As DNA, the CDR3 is TGTGCCAGCAGCGTTACGTCGACGGGTGAGCAGTTCTTC. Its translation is CASSVTSTGEQFF. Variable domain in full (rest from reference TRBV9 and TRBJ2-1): DSGVTQTPKHLITATGQRVTLRCSPRSGDLSVYWYQQSLDQGLQFLIQYYNGEERAKGNILERFSAQQFPDLHSELNLSSLELGDSALYFCASSVTSTGEQFFGPGTRLTVL.

The CDR3 loop reads CASSRDILYGYTF. CDR3 sequence (DNA): TGTGCCAGCAGTCGGGACATACTCTATGGCTACACCTTC. J is TRBJ1-2 and V is TRBV6-2 or TRBV6-3, with TRBD1 as a possible D gene (6 bases). CDR1 MNHEY and CDR2 SVGEGT come from the germline V gene. Trimming cost V 5 bases and J 4 bases, with 11 bases left between them. This CDR3 contains 13 residues.

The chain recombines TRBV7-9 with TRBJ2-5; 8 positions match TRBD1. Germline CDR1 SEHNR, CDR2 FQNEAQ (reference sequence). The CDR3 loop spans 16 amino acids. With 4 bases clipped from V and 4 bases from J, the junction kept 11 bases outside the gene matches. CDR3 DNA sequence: TGTGCCAGCAGCTCCGCAACAGGGGGTATGTCAGAGACCCAGTACTTC. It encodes CASSSATGGMSETQYF.

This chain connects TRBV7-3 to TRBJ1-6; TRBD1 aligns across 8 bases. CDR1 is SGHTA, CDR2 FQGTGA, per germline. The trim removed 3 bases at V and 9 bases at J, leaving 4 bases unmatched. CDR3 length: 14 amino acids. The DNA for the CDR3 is TGTGCCAGCAGCTTGGGACAGGAAACTTCACCCCTCCACTTT. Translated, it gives CASSLGQETSPLHF.

The CDR3 DNA sequence: TGTGCCAGCAGCTTCCAACTCGGACAGGCGTTAAGTGGCTACACCTTC. This sequence encodes CASSFQLGQALSGYTF. J is TRBJ1-2 and V is TRBV13; 7 nucleotides align to TRBD1. V shed 3 bases, J shed 7 bases, and the junction held 14 bases outside the gene matches. The CDR3 has 16 amino acids. CDR1 is PRHDT and CDR2 is FYEKMQ in the germline V gene (reference sequence).

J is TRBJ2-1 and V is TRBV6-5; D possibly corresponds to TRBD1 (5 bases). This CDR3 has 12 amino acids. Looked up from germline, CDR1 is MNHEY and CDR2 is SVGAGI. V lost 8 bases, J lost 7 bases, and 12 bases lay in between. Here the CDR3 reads CASSGMGNEQFF. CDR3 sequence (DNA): TGTGCCAGCTCAGGGATGGGGAATGAGCAGTTCTTC.

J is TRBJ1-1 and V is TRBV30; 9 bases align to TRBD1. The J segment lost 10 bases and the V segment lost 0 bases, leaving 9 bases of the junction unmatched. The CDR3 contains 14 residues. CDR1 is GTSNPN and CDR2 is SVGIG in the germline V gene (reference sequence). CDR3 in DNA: TGTGCCTGGAGTGTTACCGGGACAGGGTTCGTAGCTTTCTTT. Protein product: CAWSVTGTGFVAFF.

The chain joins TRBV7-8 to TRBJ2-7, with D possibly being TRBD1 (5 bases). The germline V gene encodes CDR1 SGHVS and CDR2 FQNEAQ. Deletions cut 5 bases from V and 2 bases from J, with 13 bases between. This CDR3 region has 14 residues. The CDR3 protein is CASSLGPTAYEQYF. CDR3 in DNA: TGTGCCAGCAGCCTGGGGCCTACAGCCTACGAGCAGTACTTC.

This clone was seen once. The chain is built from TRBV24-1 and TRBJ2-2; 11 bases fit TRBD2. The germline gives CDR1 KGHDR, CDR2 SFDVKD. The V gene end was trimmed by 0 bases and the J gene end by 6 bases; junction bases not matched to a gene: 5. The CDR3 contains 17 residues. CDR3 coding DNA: TGTGCCACCAGTGATTTGTCTAGCGGGAGGCTTCCCGGGGAGCTGTTTTTT. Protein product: CATSDLSSGRLPGELFF.

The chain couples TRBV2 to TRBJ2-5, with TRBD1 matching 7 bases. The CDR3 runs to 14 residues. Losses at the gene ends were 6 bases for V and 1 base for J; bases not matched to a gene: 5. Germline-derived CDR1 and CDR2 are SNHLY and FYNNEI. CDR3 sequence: CASREGQSQETQYF. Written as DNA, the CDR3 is TGTGCCAGCAGAGAGGGACAGAGCCAAGAGACCCAGTACTTC. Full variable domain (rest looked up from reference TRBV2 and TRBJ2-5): EPEVTQTPSHQVTQMGQEVILRCVPISNHLYFYWYRQILGQKVEFLVSFYNNEISEKSEIFDDQFSVERPDGSNFTLKIRSTKLEDSAMYFCASREGQSQETQYFGPGTRLLVL.

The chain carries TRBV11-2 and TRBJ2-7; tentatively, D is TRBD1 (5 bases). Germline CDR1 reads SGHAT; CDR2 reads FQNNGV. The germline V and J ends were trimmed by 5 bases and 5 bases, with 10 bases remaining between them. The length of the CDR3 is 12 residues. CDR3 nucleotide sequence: TGTGCCAGCAGCCGCGGACATAACGAGCAGTACTTC. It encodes CASSRGHNEQYF.

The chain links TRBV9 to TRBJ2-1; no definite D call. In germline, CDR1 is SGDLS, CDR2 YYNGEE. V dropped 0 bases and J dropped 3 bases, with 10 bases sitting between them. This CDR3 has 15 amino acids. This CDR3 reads CASSVGDGDYNEQFF. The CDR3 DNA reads TGTGCCAGCAGCGTAGGTGACGGAGACTACAATGAGCAGTTCTTC.

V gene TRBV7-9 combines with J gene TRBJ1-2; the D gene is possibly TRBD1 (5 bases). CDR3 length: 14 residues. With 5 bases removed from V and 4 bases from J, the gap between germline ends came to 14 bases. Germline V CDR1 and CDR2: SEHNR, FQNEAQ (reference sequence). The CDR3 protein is CASSAEGWVYGYTF. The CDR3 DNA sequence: TGTGCCAGCAGCGCGGAGGGGTGGGTCTATGGCTACACCTTC.

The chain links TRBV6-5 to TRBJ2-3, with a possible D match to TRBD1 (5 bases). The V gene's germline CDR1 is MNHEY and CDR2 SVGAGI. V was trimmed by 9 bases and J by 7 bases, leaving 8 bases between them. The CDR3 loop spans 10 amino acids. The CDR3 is CASKGYTQYF. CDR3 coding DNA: TGTGCCAGTAAGGGGTATACGCAGTATTTT.

The CDR3 bases are TGTGCCAGCAGCTCGGGGAACTATGGCTACACCTTC. This gives the protein CASSSGNYGYTF. The chain uses TRBV11-2 and TRBJ1-2; D not certain. The V end was cut by 4 bases, the J end by 2 bases, with 5 bases between. This CDR3 comprises 12 residues. Germline V gene lookup returns CDR1 SGHAT and CDR2 FQNNGV.

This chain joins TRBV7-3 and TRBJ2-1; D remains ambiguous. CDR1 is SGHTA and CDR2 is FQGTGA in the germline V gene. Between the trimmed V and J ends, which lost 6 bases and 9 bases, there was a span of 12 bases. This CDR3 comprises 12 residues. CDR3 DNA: TGTGCCAGCAGTCAAGTGCGTGGTGAGCAGTTCTTC. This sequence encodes CASSQVRGEQFF.

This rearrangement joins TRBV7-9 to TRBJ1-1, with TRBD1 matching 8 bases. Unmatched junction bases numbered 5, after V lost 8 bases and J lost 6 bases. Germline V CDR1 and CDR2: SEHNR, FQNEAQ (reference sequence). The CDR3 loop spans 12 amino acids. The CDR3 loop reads CASVAQGAEAFF. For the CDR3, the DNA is TGTGCCAGCGTCGCACAGGGGGCTGAAGCTTTCTTT. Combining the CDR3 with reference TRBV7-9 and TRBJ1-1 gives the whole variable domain DTGVSQNPRHKITKRGQNVTFRCDPISEHNRLYWYRQTLGQGPEFLTYFQNEAQLEKSRLLSDRFSAERPKGSFSTLEIQRTEQGDSAMYLCASVAQGAEAFFGQGTRLTVV.

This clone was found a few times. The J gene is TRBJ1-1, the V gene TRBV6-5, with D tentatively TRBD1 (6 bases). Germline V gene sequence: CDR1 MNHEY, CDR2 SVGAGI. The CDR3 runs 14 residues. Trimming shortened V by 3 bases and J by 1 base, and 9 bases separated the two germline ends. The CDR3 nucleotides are TGTGCCAGCAGTTATCCGGACAGGAACACTGAAGCTTTCTTT. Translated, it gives CASSYPDRNTEAFF.

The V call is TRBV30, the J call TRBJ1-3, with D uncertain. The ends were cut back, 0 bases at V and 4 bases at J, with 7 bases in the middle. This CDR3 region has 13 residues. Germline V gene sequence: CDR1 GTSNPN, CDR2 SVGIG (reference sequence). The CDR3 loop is CAWSVYTGNTIYF. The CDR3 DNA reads TGTGCCTGGAGTGTATACACCGGAAACACCATATATTTT. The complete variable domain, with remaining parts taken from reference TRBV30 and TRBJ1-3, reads SQTIHQWPATLVQPVGSPLSLECTVEGTSNPNLYWYRQAAGRGLQLLFYSVGIGQISSEVPQNLSASRPQDRQFILSSKKLLLSDSGFYLCAWSVYTGNTIYFGEGSWLTVV.

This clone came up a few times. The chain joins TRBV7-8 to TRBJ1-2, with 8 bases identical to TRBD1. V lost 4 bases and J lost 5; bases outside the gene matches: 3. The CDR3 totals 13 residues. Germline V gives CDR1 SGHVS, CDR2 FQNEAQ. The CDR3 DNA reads TGTGCCAGCAGCTCGACAGGGGTTTATGGCTACACCTTC. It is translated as CASSSTGVYGYTF. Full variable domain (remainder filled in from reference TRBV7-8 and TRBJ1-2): GAGVSQSPRYKVAKRGQDVALRCDPISGHVSLFWYQQALGQGPEFLTYFQNEAQLDKSGLPSDRFFAERPEGSVSTLKIQRTQQEDSAVYLCASSSTGVYGYTFGSGTRLTVV.

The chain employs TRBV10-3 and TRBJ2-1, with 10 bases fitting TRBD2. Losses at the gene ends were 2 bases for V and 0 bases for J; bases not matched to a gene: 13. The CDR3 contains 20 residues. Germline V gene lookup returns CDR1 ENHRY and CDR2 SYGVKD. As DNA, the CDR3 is TGTGCCATCAGTGAGCTGACAGCGGGGGGGGAGCTGAGCTCCTACAATGAGCAGTTCTTC. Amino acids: CAISELTAGGELSSYNEQFF.

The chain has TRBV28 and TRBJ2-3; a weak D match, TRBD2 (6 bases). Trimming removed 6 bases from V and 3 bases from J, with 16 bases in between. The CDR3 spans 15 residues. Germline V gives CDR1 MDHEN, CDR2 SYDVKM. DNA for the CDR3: TGTGCCAGCAGCATAGGGAGGAGAGGAACAGATACGCAGTATTTT. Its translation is CASSIGRRGTDTQYF.

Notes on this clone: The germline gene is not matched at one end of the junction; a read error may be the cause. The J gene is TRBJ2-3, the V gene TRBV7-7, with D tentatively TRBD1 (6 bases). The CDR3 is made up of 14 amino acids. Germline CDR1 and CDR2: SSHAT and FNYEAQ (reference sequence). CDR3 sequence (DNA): TGTGCTAGCAGCCTGGACAGAATCACAGATACGCAGTATTTT. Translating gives CASSLDRITDTQYF.

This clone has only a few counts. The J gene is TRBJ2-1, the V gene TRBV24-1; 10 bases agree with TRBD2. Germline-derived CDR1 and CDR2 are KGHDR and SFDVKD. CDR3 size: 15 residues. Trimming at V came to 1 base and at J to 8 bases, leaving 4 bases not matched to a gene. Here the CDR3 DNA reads TGTGCCACCAGTGATTTTCGCCTAGCGGGGGATGAGCAGTTCTTC. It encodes CATSDFRLAGDEQFF.

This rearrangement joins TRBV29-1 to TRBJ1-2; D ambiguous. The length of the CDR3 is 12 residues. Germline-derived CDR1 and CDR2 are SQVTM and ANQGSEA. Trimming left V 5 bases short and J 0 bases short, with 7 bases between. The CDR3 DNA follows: TGCAGCGTTCGAACACCTAACTATGGCTACACCTTC. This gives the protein CSVRTPNYGYTF.

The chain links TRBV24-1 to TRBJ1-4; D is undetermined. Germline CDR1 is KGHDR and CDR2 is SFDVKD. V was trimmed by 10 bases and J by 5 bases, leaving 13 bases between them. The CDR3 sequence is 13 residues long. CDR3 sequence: CATSRSSNEKLFF. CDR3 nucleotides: TGTGCCACTTCTCGGTCGAGCAATGAAAAACTGTTTTTT.

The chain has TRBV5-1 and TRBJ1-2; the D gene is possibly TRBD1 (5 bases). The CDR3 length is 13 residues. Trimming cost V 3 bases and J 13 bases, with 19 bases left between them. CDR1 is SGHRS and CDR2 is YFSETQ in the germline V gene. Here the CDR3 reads CASSSGDRLAVTF. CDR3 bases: TGCGCCAGCAGCTCGGGGGACCGCCTGGCAGTCACCTTC.

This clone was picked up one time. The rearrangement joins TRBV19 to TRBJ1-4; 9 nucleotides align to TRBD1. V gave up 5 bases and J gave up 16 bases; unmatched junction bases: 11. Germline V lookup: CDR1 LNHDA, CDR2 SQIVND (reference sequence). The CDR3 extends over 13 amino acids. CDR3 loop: CASSPGTGQIPFF. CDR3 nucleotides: TGTGCCAGTAGTCCCGGGACAGGGCAGATCCCGTTTTTT.

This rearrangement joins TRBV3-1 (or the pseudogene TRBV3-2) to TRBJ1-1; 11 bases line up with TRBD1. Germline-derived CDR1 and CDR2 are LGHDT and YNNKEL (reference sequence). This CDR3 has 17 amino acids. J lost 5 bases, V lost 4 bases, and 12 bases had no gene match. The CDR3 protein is CASSPLRDRGFETEAFF. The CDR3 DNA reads TGTGCCAGCAGCCCGCTAAGGGACAGGGGGTTTGAGACTGAAGCTTTCTTT.